The source of this T cell receptor (beta chain) is a study of blood T cell repertoires in COVID-19. Study summary: Sources were T cells, B-cell-depleted T cells, or PBMCs; the material itself was cDNA or gDNA.

Assay: immunoSEQ multiplex PCR; the TCRdb copy retains only in-frame clones and omits some. This sample yields 95,000 to 150,000 clones, of which roughly nine tenths are seen a single time; 2.1% belongs to the top ten. The germline CDR1 and CDR2 sequences are KGHSH and LQKENI. The CDR3 contains 15 residues. V dropped 3 bases and J dropped 0 bases, with 8 bases sitting between them. This clone was seen a few times. The sample taken for sequencing was peripheral blood. The chain has TRBV18 and TRBJ2-2, with D possibly TRBD1 on 6 matching bases. The source is a man aged 50 to 59 with COVID-19, enrolled during active disease. CDR3 coding DNA: TGTGCCAGCTCACCGGGACAAACGAACACCGGGGAGCTGTTTTTT. This sequence encodes CASSPGQTNTGELFF. Drawing the rest from reference TRBV18 and TRBJ2-2, the complete variable domain is NAGVMQNPRHLVRRRGQEARLRCSPMKGHSHVYWYRQLPEEGLKFMVYLQKENIIDESGMPKERFSAEFPKEGPSILRIQQVVRGDSAAYFCASSPGQTNTGELFFGEGSRLTVL.